Reported below is one TCR beta chain. The length of the CDR3 is 17 residues. Germline loops: CDR1 SGHRS, CDR2 YFSETQ. V lost 0 bases, J lost 9 bases, and 13 bases stayed unmatched. The source of the sample is a study of control samples from healthy donors and cancer patients. Measured with immunoSEQ multiplex PCR; TCRdb has only the in-frame clones, and not every one. The repertoire holds 350,000 to 450,000 clones, with roughly 90% as singletons. The chain combines TRBV5-1 with TRBJ2-1; 9 nucleotides line up with TRBD2. The source material was PBMCs. The TCR comes from a man aged 35 to 55 with head and neck cancer. The CDR3 here is CASSLVGGRAPNSEQFF. As DNA, the CDR3 is TGCGCCAGCAGCTTGGTGGGCGGGAGGGCCCCTAACAGTGAGCAGTTCTTC.